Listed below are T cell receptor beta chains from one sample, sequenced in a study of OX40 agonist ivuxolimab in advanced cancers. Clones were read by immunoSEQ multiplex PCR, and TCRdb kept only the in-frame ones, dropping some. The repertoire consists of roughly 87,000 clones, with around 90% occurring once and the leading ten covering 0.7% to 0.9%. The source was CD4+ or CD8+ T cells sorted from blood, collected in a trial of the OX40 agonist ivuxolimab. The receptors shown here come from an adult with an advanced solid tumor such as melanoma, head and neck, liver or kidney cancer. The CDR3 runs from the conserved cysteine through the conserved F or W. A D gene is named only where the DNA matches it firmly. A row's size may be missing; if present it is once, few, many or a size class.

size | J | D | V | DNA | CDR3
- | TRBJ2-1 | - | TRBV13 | TGTGCCAGCAGGCGGCAGCCGGGGGATGAGCAGTTCTTC | CASRRQPGDEQFF
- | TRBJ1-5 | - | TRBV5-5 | TGTGCCAGCAGTTTAGATACCTACAATCAGCCCCAGCATTTT | CASSLDTYNQPQHF
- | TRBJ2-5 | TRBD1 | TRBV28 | TGTGCCAGCAGTTTCTCCCCGACCCGACAGGGGACAGGGAATCTCCAAGAGACCCAGTACTTC | CASSFSPTRQGTGNLQETQYF
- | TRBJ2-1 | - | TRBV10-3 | TGTGCCATCAGTGAGCCCACTCTCACGGGGCAGTTCTTC | CAISEPTLTGQFF
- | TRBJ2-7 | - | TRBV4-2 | TGTGCCAGCAGCCAAGTGACGGGGTCCTACGAGCAGTACTTC | CASSQVTGSYEQYF
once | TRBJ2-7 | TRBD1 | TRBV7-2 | TGTGCCAGCAGTCGGACAGGGGAGTCCTACGAGCAGTACTTC | CASSRTGESYEQYF
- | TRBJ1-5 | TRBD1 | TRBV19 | TGTGCCAGTAGTATAGTGGGACAGGGTGGCCAGCCCCAGCATTTT | CASSIVGQGGQPQHF
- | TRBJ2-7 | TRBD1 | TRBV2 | TGTGCCAGCGTGGAAGGGGGCGACGAGCAGTACTTC | CASVEGGDEQYF
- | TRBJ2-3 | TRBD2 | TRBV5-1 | TGCGCCAGCAGCTTGGAGCCTAGCGGGAGTGCAGATACGCAGTATTTT | CASSLEPSGSADTQYF
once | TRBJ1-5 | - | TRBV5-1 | TGCGCCAGCAGCCCGATACCAGACCGGTTCGAACAACATTTT | CASSPIPDRFEQHF
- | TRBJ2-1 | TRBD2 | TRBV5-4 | TGTGCCAGCAGTCGTGGACTAGCGGGAGAAAGGTACAATGAGCAGTTCTTC | CASSRGLAGERYNEQFF
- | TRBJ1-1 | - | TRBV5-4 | TGTGCCAGCAGCTTGGCCGACAGACTGTTGAACACTGAAGCTTTCTTT | CASSLADRLLNTEAFF
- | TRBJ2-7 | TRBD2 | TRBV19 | TGTGCCAGTAGTATGGGACTAGCGGGAGCGTACGAGCAGTACTTC | CASSMGLAGAYEQYF
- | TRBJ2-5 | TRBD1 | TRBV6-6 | TGTGCCAGCAGCCGGACAGGGGGCGAAGAGACCCAGTACTTC | CASSRTGGEETQYF
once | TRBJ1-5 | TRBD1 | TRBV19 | TGTGCCAGTAGTGCGGGACAGGGGTCAGGGAATCAGCCCCAGCATTTT | CASSAGQGSGNQPQHF
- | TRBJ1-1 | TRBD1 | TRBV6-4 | TGTGCCAGCAGCCGGGACAGAAACTTGAACACTGAAGCTTTCTTT | CASSRDRNLNTEAFF
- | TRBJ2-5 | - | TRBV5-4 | TGTGCCAGCAGCTTGGCGGTACAAGAGACCCAGTACTTC | CASSLAVQETQYF
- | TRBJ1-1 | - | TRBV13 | TGTGCCAGCAGACCCGTCGGGGCAAACACTGAAGCTTTCTTT | CASRPVGANTEAFF
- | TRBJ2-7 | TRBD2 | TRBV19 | TGTGCCAGTAGCATAGCGGGAGGGACCTACGAGCAGTACTTC | CASSIAGGTYEQYF
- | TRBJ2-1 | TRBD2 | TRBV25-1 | TGTGCCAGCAGTGAAGTGGGACTAGCCGGTGAGCAGTTCTTC | CASSEVGLAGEQFF
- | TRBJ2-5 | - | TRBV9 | TGTGCCAGCAGCGTAGCACCTCAAGAGACCCAGTACTTC | CASSVAPQETQYF
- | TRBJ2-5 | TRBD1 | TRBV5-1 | TGCGCCAGCAGCTTTGACAGGGGACAAGAGACCCAGTACTTC | CASSFDRGQETQYF
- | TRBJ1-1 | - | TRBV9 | TGTGCCAGCAGCGTAGGGGTAACGAACACTGAAGCTTTCTTT | CASSVGVTNTEAFF
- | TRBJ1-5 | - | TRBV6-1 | TGTGCCAGCAGTGACACGAGCAATCAGCCCCAGCATTTT | CASSDTSNQPQHF
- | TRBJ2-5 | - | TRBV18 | TGTGCCAGCTCACCTCTCGGGACGGGGCCCCAAGAGACCCAGTACTTC | CASSPLGTGPQETQYF